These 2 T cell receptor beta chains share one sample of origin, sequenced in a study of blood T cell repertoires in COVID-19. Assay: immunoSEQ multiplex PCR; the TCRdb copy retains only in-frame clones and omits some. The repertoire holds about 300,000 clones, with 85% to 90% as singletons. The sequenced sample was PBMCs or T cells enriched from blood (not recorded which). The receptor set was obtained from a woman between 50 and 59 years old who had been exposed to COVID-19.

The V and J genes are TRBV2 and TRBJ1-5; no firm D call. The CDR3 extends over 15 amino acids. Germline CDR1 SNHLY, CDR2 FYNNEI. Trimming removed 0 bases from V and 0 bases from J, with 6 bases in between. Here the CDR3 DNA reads TGTGCCAGCAGTGAAGCCGCGGATAGCAATCAGCCCCAGCATTTT. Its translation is CASSEAADSNQPQHF.

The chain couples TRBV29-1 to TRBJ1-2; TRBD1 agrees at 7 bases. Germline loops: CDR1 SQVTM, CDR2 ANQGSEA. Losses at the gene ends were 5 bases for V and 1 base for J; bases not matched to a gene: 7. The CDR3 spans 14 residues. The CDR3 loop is CSVSPRQGNYGYTF. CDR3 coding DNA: TGCAGCGTTTCTCCACGACAGGGTAACTATGGCTACACCTTC. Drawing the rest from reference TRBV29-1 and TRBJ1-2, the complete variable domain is SAVISQKPSRDICQRGTSLTIQCQVDSQVTMMFWYRQQPGQSLTLIATANQGSEATYESGFVIDKFPISRPNLTFSTLTVSNMSPEDSSIYLCSVSPRQGNYGYTFGSGTRLTVV.